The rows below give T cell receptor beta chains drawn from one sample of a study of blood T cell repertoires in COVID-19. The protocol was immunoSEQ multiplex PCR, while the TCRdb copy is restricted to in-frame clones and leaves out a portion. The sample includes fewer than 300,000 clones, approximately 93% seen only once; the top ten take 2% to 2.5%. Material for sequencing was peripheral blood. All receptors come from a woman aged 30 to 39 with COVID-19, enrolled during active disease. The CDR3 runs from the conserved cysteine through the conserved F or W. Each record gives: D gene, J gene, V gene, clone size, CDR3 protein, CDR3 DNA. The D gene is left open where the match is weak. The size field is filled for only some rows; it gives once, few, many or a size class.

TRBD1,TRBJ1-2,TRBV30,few,CAWSQGANYGYTF,TGTGCCTGGAGTCAGGGGGCAAACTATGGCTACACCTTC
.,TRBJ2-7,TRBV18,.,CASSPVTQGYEQYF,TGTGCCAGCTCACCAGTTACTCAGGGCTACGAGCAGTACTTC
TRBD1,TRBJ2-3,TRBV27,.,CASTAEGQVTDTQYF,TGTGCCAGCACCGCAGAGGGACAGGTCACAGATACGCAGTATTTT
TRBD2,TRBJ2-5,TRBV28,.,CASSLSSGAVETQYF,TGTGCCAGCAGTTTGTCTAGCGGGGCGGTGGAGACCCAGTACTTC
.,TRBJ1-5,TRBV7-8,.,CASRYSSNQPQHF,TGTGCCAGCAGGTACTCGAGCAATCAGCCCCAGCATTTT
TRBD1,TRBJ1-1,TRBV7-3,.,CASSGSGGWNTEAFF,TGTGCCAGCAGCGGATCAGGGGGTTGGAACACTGAAGCTTTCTTT
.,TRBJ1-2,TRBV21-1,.,CASSKTANYGYTF,TGTGCCAGCAGCAAAACAGCTAACTATGGCTACACCTTC
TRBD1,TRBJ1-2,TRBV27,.,CASSSSGTGGEAGYTF,TGTGCCAGCAGTTCCTCCGGGACAGGGGGCGAGGCTGGCTACACCTTC
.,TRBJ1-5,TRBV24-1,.,CATSDSQGNQPQHF,TGTGCCACCAGTGATTCCCAGGGCAATCAGCCCCAGCATTTT
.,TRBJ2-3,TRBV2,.,CASLYRLSTDTQYF,TGTGCCAGTTTGTACAGGTTGAGCACAGATACGCAGTATTTT
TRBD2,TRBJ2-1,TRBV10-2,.,CASSRSGRADEQFF,TGCGCCAGCAGTCGTAGCGGGAGGGCGGATGAGCAGTTCTTC
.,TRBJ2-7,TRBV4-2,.,CASSPGGNSYEQYF,TGTGCCAGCAGCCCCGGGGGTAATTCCTACGAGCAGTACTTC
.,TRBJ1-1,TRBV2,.,CASSMSGVTEAFF,TGTGCCAGCAGTATGAGCGGGGTCACTGAAGCTTTCTTT
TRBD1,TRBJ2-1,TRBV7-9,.,CASSLGQGASYNEQFF,TGTGCCAGCAGCTTAGGGCAGGGGGCCTCATACAATGAGCAGTTCTTC
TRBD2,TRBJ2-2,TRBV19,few,CASTAGAGDTGELFF,TGTGCCAGTACCGCCGGGGCGGGAGACACCGGGGAGCTGTTTTTT
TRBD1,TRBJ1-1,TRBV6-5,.,CASNGQGENTEAFF,TGTGCCAGCAATGGACAGGGGGAAAACACTGAAGCTTTCTTT
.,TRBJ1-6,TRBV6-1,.,CASSESGTFSPLHF,TGTGCCAGCAGTGAGTCGGGGACTTTTTCACCCCTCCACTTT
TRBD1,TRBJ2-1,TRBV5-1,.,CASSFQGARTYNEQFF,TGCGCCAGCAGCTTCCAGGGGGCTAGGACCTACAATGAGCAGTTCTTC
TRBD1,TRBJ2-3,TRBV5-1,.,CASSPILRQGADTQYF,TGCGCCAGCAGCCCGATACTCAGACAGGGTGCAGATACGCAGTATTTT
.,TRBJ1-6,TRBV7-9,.,CASTRTEVNSPLHF,TGTGCCAGCACCCGGACTGAGGTTAATTCACCCCTCCACTTT
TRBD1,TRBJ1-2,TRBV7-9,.,CASSHPTKDRATNYGYTF,TGTGCCAGCAGCCACCCCACAAAGGACAGGGCCACTAACTATGGCTACACCTTC
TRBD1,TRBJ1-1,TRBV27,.,CASSPQGGGVAFF,TGTGCCAGCAGTCCACAGGGGGGAGGGGTAGCTTTCTTT
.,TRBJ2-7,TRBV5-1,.,CASSLGVGPYEQYF,TGCGCCAGCAGCTTGGGGGTGGGCCCCTACGAGCAGTACTTC
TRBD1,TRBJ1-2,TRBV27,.,CASSLSIPGGGDNYGYTF,TGTGCCAGCAGTTTATCAATACCGGGAGGGGGCGATAACTATGGCTACACCTTC
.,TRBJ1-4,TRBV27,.,CASSPGRGGQKLFF,TGTGCCAGCAGTCCAGGACGCGGGGGGCAAAAACTGTTTTTT
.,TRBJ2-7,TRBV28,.,CASSVNRNSYEQYF,TGTGCCAGCAGTGTAAACAGGAACTCCTACGAGCAGTACTTC
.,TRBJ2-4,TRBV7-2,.,CASSLRSGGKGIQYF,TGTGCCAGCAGCTTACGGTCGGGGGGCAAGGGCATTCAGTACTTC
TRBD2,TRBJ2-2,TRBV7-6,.,CASSQGLAGGKTGELFF,TGTGCCAGCAGCCAGGGACTAGCGGGAGGGAAAACCGGGGAGCTGTTTTTT
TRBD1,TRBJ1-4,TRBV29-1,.,CSARDRIGEKLFF,TGCAGCGCCCGGGACAGGATAGGTGAAAAACTGTTTTTT
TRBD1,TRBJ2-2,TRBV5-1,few,CASSAGQGSEVNTGELFF,TGCGCCAGCAGCGCCGGACAGGGTTCGGAGGTGAACACCGGGGAGCTGTTTTTT
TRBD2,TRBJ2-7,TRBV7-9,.,CASSLVAGVSSYEQYF,TGTGCCAGCAGCTTAGTGGCGGGAGTGAGCTCCTACGAGCAGTACTTC
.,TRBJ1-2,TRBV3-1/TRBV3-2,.,CASSQVSRYTF,TGTGCCAGCAGCCAAGTGAGTCGCTACACCTTC
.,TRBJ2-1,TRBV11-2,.,CASSLRRLVSSYNEQFF,TGTGCCAGCAGCTTAAGAAGACTGGTGAGCTCCTACAATGAGCAGTTCTTC
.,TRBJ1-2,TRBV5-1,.,CASRADSTGNYGYTF,TGCGCCAGCAGAGCTGACTCCACTGGGAACTATGGCTACACCTTC
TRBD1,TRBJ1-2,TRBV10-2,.,CASASWDRGKSNYGYTF,TGCGCCAGCGCGAGTTGGGACAGGGGGAAATCTAACTATGGCTACACCTTC
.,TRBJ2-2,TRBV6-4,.,CASSRESGTGELFF,TGTGCCAGCAGTCGGGAGTCGGGGACCGGGGAGCTGTTTTTT
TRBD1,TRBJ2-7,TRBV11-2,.,CASSYTGTGGYEQYF,TGTGCCAGCAGCTACACCGGGACAGGGGGCTACGAGCAGTACTTC
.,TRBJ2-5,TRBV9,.,CASSVDAYAETQYF,TGTGCCAGCAGCGTAGACGCGTACGCGGAGACCCAGTACTTC
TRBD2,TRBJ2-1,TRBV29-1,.,CSGGRDSSYNEQFF,TGCAGCGGGGGGAGGGACTCTTCCTACAATGAGCAGTTCTTC
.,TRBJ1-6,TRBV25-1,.,CASSESGYNSPLHF,TGTGCCAGCAGTGAATCAGGGTACAATTCACCCCTCCACTTT
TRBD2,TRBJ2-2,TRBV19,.,CASSILGLAGVHTGELFF,TGTGCCAGTAGTATACTGGGACTAGCGGGAGTCCATACCGGGGAGCTGTTTTTT
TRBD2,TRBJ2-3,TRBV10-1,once,CASSESGVSGDPTDTQYF,TGCGCCAGCAGTGAGTCAGGGGTTAGCGGGGACCCCACAGATACGCAGTATTTT
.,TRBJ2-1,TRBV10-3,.,CAISEVAEFNEQFF,TGTGCCATCAGTGAGGTGGCTGAATTCAATGAGCAGTTCTTC
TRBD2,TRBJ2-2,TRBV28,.,CASSWGLAPNTGELFF,TGTGCCAGCAGTTGGGGACTAGCGCCGAACACCGGGGAGCTGTTTTTT
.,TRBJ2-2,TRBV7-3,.,CASSQGTSLSGELFF,TGTGCCAGCAGCCAGGGGACCTCTCTAAGTGGGGAGCTGTTTTTT
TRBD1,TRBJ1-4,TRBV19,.,CASSIQGVGNEKLFF,TGTGCCAGTAGTATCCAGGGGGTCGGTAATGAAAAACTGTTTTTT
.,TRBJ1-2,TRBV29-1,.,CSVDPGWGGYTF,TGCAGCGTTGACCCAGGGTGGGGTGGCTACACCTTC
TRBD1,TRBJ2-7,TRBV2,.,CASRDRGSYEQYF,TGTGCCAGCAGGGACAGGGGTTCCTACGAGCAGTACTTC
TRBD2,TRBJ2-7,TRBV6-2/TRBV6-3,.,CASSLTSLYEQYF,TGTGCCAGCAGCCTGACTAGCCTCTACGAGCAGTACTTC